Listed below are T cell receptor beta chains from one sample, sequenced in a study of shared T cell receptors in the human thymus. The table came from immunoSEQ multiplex PCR; TCRdb's copy has only in-frame clones and leaves some out. The sample holds hundreds of thousands of clones, approximately 90% seen once. Separately, the same data were catalogued under a study of human thymus T cells.

Sequencing was done on a sample of thymocytes. The receptors derive from a boy under two years old with a congenital heart defect. The CDR3 runs from the conserved cysteine through the conserved F or W. A D gene is named only where the DNA matches it firmly. Clone size appears in some rows only: once, few, many, or a class for an expanded clone.

TRBD2	TRBV27	TRBJ2-2	.	TGTGCCAGCAGTTCAGGTGCGGGGGAGCCCGGGGAGCTGTTTTTT	CASSSGAGEPGELFF
TRBD1	TRBV6-6	TRBJ1-2	.	TGTGCCAGCAGGACTTACAGGGGGCATGGCTACACCTTC	CASRTYRGHGYTF
TRBD2	TRBV14	TRBJ2-3	.	TGTGCCAGCAGCCCCGCCCCTAGCGGGATCACAGATACGCAGTATTTT	CASSPAPSGITDTQYF
TRBD2	TRBV13	TRBJ2-5	.	TGTGCCAGCAGCCCTAGCGGGAGGGCCTCCGAGACCCAGTACTTC	CASSPSGRASETQYF
.	TRBV7-8	TRBJ2-1	.	TGTGCCAGCAGCTTACCTAGCGCCTCCTACAATGAGCAGTTCTTC	CASSLPSASYNEQFF
TRBD2	TRBV7-2	TRBJ2-7	.	TGTGCCAGCAGCTTAGGCGGAGTGCGAGCGGGAGGGGAACAGTACTTC	CASSLGGVRAGGEQYF
TRBD1	TRBV27	TRBJ2-7	.	TGTACCCTAACTGCCTCTTCGACAGGGAGAGAGACCTACGAGCAGTACTTC	CTLTASSTGRETYEQYF
TRBD1	TRBV5-6	TRBJ1-2	.	TGTGCCAGCAGCGAGGACAGGGGCTCAGAAAGTGGCTACACCTTC	CASSEDRGSESGYTF
TRBD2	TRBV7-2	TRBJ2-1	once	TGTGCCAGCAGCTTGGCGGGAGGGCCTGGAAATGAGCAGTTCTTC	CASSLAGGPGNEQFF
TRBD1	TRBV2	TRBJ2-7	.	TGTGCCAGCAGGGGACAGTCCTACGAGCAGTACTTC	CASRGQSYEQYF
TRBD1	TRBV27	TRBJ1-5	.	TGTGCCAGCAGTTTTGGACAGGGGGACGGTCAGCCCCAGCATTTT	CASSFGQGDGQPQHF
.	TRBV27	TRBJ1-3	.	TGTGCCAGCAGTCCCCTTCCCCGGGGAAACACCATATATTTT	CASSPLPRGNTIYF
TRBD1	TRBV30	TRBJ1-2	.	TGTGCCTGGAGCAGGCCTGACAGGGGCTATGGCTACACCTTC	CAWSRPDRGYGYTF
TRBD1	TRBV11-2	TRBJ1-3	.	TGTGCCAGCAGCCCAGGGGGCTCTGGAAACACCATATATTTT	CASSPGGSGNTIYF
TRBD1	TRBV18	TRBJ2-7	.	TGTGCCAGCTCACCATCGAGACAGGGCTACGAGCAGTACTTC	CASSPSRQGYEQYF
TRBD1	TRBV7-8	TRBJ1-1	.	TGTGCCAGCAGCTTAGAACAGGGGGGAGAGGAATGTACTGAAGCTTTCTTT	CASSLEQGGEECTEAFF
TRBD1	TRBV7-2	TRBJ2-1	.	TGTGCCAGCAGCCCTACAGGGGCCCCCTACAATGAGCAGTTCTTC	CASSPTGAPYNEQFF
TRBD2	TRBV27	TRBJ2-1	.	TGTGCCAGCAGTCCCCGACTAGCGGGAGGGGGAAGCTACAATGAGCAGTTCTTC	CASSPRLAGGGSYNEQFF
TRBD1	TRBV19	TRBJ1-3	few	TGTGCCAGTAAGGGACAGGTGGTCTCTGGAAACACCATATATTTT	CASKGQVVSGNTIYF
TRBD2	TRBV6-5	TRBJ2-7	.	TGTGCCAGCAGTTACGGACCCGGAGCTAGCGGCTACGAGCAGTACTTC	CASSYGPGASGYEQYF
TRBD1	TRBV5-6	TRBJ1-1	.	TGTGCCAGCAGCCCCGATGGACAGGGCATCTCTGAAGCTTTCTTT	CASSPDGQGISEAFF
.	TRBV29-1	TRBJ2-3	.	TGCAGCGTTGTTCTAACCAGGGTGCAACACACAGATACGCAGTATTTT	CSVVLTRVQHTDTQYF
TRBD2	TRBV7-3	TRBJ2-3	.	TGTGCCAGCAGCCCCCGGGTGGAGCGGGACTATAGCTCGCAGTATTTT	CASSPRVERDYSSQYF
.	TRBV29-1	TRBJ2-3	.	TGCAGCGTTGAATCATGGACTGCTTACCCAGGCACAGATACGCAGTATTTT	CSVESWTAYPGTDTQYF
TRBD1	TRBV7-8	TRBJ1-5	.	TGTGCCAGCAGCACCCGCTGGGACAGGGGGCCTTATAGCAATCAGCCCCAGCATTTT	CASSTRWDRGPYSNQPQHF
TRBD1	TRBV11-3	TRBJ2-2	.	TGTGCCAGCAGCTCCGCGGGACAGGTGAACACCGGGGAGCTGTGTTTT	CASSSAGQVNTGELCF
.	TRBV5-6	TRBJ2-3	.	TGTGCCAGCACCCGGTGGGGCCCAGATACGCAGTATTTT	CASTRWGPDTQYF
.	TRBV27	TRBJ1-4	once	TGTGCCAGCAGTCCGGGTAGGGGCCTTAATGAAAAACTGTTTTTT	CASSPGRGLNEKLFF
TRBD1	TRBV27	TRBJ1-2	.	TGTGCCAGCAGTGTTGACAGGGACATCTATGGCTACACCTTC	CASSVDRDIYGYTF